Following are 29 T cell receptor beta chains from one sample sequenced in a study of cytomegalovirus exposure and HLA in healthy donors. The PCR ran on 60 Vbeta and 13 Jbeta primers. Sequencing used immunoSEQ multiplex PCR; TCRdb keeps in-frame clones, though not all of them. The table records 35,000 to 45,000 clones, roughly 79% of them present only once. What was sequenced was PBMCs. The receptors were sampled from a woman between 40 and 55 years old in good health and CMV-seronegative.

The chain has TRBV2 and TRBJ2-5, with 7 bases aligning to TRBD2. Germline V CDR1 and CDR2: SNHLY, FYNNEI. V shed 10 bases and J 5 bases; nucleotides not matched to a gene: 10. CDR3 length: 13 residues. The CDR3 nucleotides read TGTGCCATCGGGACTCTGGGAGGGGAGACCCAGTACTTC. It translates to CAIGTLGGETQYF.

This clone was recorded once. Written as DNA, the CDR3 is TGTGCCAGCTCACCCCGACAGGCGGACACCGGGGAGCTGTTTTTT. This sequence encodes CASSPRQADTGELFF. The rearrangement joins TRBV18 to TRBJ2-2; D may be TRBD1 (6 bases). Germline lookup yields CDR1 KGHSH and CDR2 LQKENI. This CDR3 comprises 15 residues. V was shortened by 3 bases and J by 3 bases, with 11 bases between the two germline ends.

This chain uses TRBV5-6 with TRBJ1-6; the D gene is possibly TRBD1 (5 bases). V lost 4 bases, J lost 4 bases, and 6 bases lay in between. CDR3 size: 13 residues. The germline CDR1 and CDR2 sequences are SGHDT and YYEEEE. The CDR3 loop is CASSRQYNSPLHF. CDR3 DNA sequence: TGTGCCAGCAGCCGACAGTATAATTCACCCCTCCACTTT.

In this sample, this clone turned up a few times. This rearrangement joins TRBV4-1 to TRBJ2-2; D may be TRBD2 (6 bases). V was clipped by 5 bases and J by 4 bases, with 11 bases between them. The CDR3 has 14 residues. Germline values: CDR1 MGHRA, CDR2 YSYEKL. The CDR3 loop reads CASSFGGVTGELFF. The CDR3 DNA sequence: TGCGCCAGCAGCTTCGGAGGGGTCACCGGGGAGCTGTTTTTT.

The chain uses TRBV2 and TRBJ1-1; 8 bases map to TRBD1. The CDR3 loop spans 14 amino acids. Germline V CDR1 and CDR2: SNHLY, FYNNEI. J was trimmed by 1 base and V by 5 bases; bases with no gene match: 3. The CDR3 sequence: CASSIQGANTEAFF. In nucleotides, the CDR3 is TGTGCCAGCAGTATTCAGGGGGCGAACACTGAAGCTTTCTTT.

This chain connects TRBV10-3 to TRBJ1-1; a weak D match, TRBD1 (6 bases). The germline CDR1 and CDR2 sequences are ENHRY and SYGVKD. The length of the CDR3 is 16 residues. The V end was cut by 4 bases, the J end by 6 bases, with 21 bases between. In nucleotides, the CDR3 is TGTGCCATCAGTGCCCCGGCGGGGGGCCCGGGTTCTGAAGCTTTCTTT. Its protein is CAISAPAGGPGSEAFF.

This clone was seen a few times. The chain employs TRBV2 and TRBJ2-1, with 9 bases aligning to TRBD1. Germline V CDR1 and CDR2: SNHLY, FYNNEI. The V segment lost 7 bases and the J segment 5 bases; nucleotides outside the gene matches: 6. CDR3 size: 14 residues. The CDR3 loop reads CASNNRDRDNEQFF. The DNA for the CDR3 is TGTGCCAGCAACAACCGGGACAGGGACAATGAGCAGTTCTTC.

About this clone itself: A read error may produce the germline difference seen at one junction end. The J gene is TRBJ2-1, the V gene TRBV7-7; tentative D call: TRBD1 (6 bases). Germline lookup yields CDR1 SSHAT and CDR2 FNYEAQ (reference sequence). The CDR3 covers 13 residues. The CDR3 DNA is TGTGCTAGCAGTTTAGAGATGGGACACCAGCAGTTCTTC. Amino acid sequence: CASSLEMGHQQFF.

The chain uses TRBV5-1 and TRBJ2-3; no reliable D call. The germline gives CDR1 SGHRS, CDR2 YFSETQ. The CDR3 contains 12 residues. Deletions cut 6 bases from V and 1 base from J, with 6 bases between. The CDR3 region has the DNA TGCGCCAGCACCCTACGCACAGATACGCAGTATTTT. It is translated as CASTLRTDTQYF.

This clone appeared once. The J gene is TRBJ2-5, the V gene TRBV19, with TRBD2 matching over 11 bases. CDR3 length: 16 amino acids. Germline CDR1 LNHDA, CDR2 SQIVND (reference sequence). V dropped 1 base and J dropped 5; count of bases not matched to a gene: 6. Here the CDR3 reads CASSIVLAGGRETQYF. In DNA, the CDR3 is TGTGCCAGTAGTATAGTCTTAGCGGGGGGGCGGGAGACCCAGTACTTC.

The table lists this clone with a few counts. The chain carries TRBV10-3 and TRBJ1-1, with a tentative D call TRBD1 (5 bases). The CDR3 is 13 residues long. Per germline, CDR1 ENHRY and CDR2 SYGVKD. Deletions cut 7 bases from V and 3 bases from J, with 12 bases between. The CDR3 here is CAIKGLGDTEAFF. CDR3 nucleotide sequence: TGTGCCATCAAAGGGTTAGGGGACACTGAAGCTTTCTTT.

This clone has more than one count but fewer than ten. The rearrangement links TRBV7-2 to TRBJ1-1; D gene uncertain. The CDR3 loop spans 16 amino acids. Trimming took off 1 base at V and 4 bases at J, with 16 bases between the two ends. Germline values: CDR1 SGHTA, CDR2 FQGNSA. The CDR3: CASSLGLAQVLTEAFF. CDR3 in DNA: TGTGCCAGCAGCTTAGGGTTGGCTCAAGTTCTCACTGAAGCTTTCTTT.

This chain's CDR3 is CASMKDRLVAEAFF. CDR3 bases: TGTGCCAGCATGAAGGACAGGTTGGTGGCTGAAGCTTTCTTT. V usage is TRBV6-1 and J usage is TRBJ1-1; 7 bases fit TRBD1. There are 14 residues in the CDR3. Germline-derived CDR1 and CDR2 are MNHNS and SASEGT. The V gene end was trimmed by 7 bases and the J gene end by 6 bases; junction bases not matched to a gene: 11.

For the CDR3, the DNA is TGCGCCAGCAGCCTGACAGGGGGCATGGACTATGGCTACACCTTC. Translation: CASSLTGGMDYGYTF. The chain couples TRBV4-1 to TRBJ1-2; 10 bases map to TRBD1. The CDR3 sequence is 15 residues long. CDR1 is MGHRA, CDR2 YSYEKL, per germline. V lost 4 bases to trimming and J lost 3 bases; unmatched junction nucleotides: 5.

The chain uses TRBV10-3 and TRBJ1-1; 9 bases align to TRBD1. CDR1 and CDR2 (germline): ENHRY, SYGVKD. V was pared by 1 base and J by 3 bases, with 6 bases of the junction left unmatched. This CDR3 region has 16 residues. The CDR3 DNA follows: TGTGCCATCAGTGAGTTTTGGGACAGGGAGTACACTGAAGCTTTCTTT. This translates into CAISEFWDREYTEAFF.

This clone was recorded only once. This chain connects TRBV7-9 to TRBJ1-1; no clear D gene. The V gene's germline CDR1 is SEHNR and CDR2 FQNEAQ (reference sequence). V lost 6 bases to trimming and J lost 11 bases, with 16 bases between them. The CDR3 contains 12 residues. The CDR3 region has the DNA TGTGCCAGCAGTCCACCGGGGATTCGGGCTTTCTTT. It specifies CASSPPGIRAFF.

The rearrangement uses TRBV5-1 and TRBJ2-5; TRBD2 is a possible D gene (6 bases). Trimming stripped 4 bases from V and 3 bases from J, with 10 bases between. Per the germline V gene, CDR1 is SGHRS and CDR2 is YFSETQ. This CDR3 contains 13 residues. Here the CDR3 DNA reads TGCGCCAGCAGCCCCGGAGGGAAAGAGACCCAGTACTTC. It is translated as CASSPGGKETQYF.

The chain links TRBV29-1 to TRBJ2-3, with D uncertain. Trimming stripped 4 bases from V and 6 bases from J, with 14 bases between. CDR3 length equals 13 residues. Germline V gene lookup returns CDR1 SQVTM and CDR2 ANQGSEA. The DNA for the CDR3 is TGCAGCGTTGCCAGGAACCTTCGGGATACGCAGTATTTT. This translates into CSVARNLRDTQYF.

V usage is TRBV5-1 and J usage is TRBJ2-3, with 8 nucleotides matching TRBD2. Per germline, CDR1 SGHRS and CDR2 YFSETQ. CDR3 length: 16 amino acids. Trimming at V came to 1 base and at J to 2 bases, leaving 6 bases not matched to a gene. The CDR3 DNA sequence: TGCGCCAGCAGCTTGCAGCTAGCGGGTAACACAGATACGCAGTATTTT. It specifies CASSLQLAGNTDTQYF.

This clone was observed a handful of times. The V gene is TRBV28, the J gene TRBJ1-1; TRBD1 aligns across 7 bases. The CDR3 contains 14 residues. CDR1 and CDR2 (germline): MDHEN, SYDVKM. Trimming cost V 5 bases and J 1 base; bases outside gene matches: 4. The CDR3 sequence is CASSETGTNTEAFF. The CDR3, as DNA: TGTGCCAGCAGTGAGACAGGGACGAACACTGAAGCTTTCTTT.

This clone occurred a few times. The chain recombines TRBV7-2 with TRBJ1-6; D unresolved. V was pared by 2 bases and J by 0 bases, with 5 bases between. CDR3 length: 15 amino acids. Germline CDR1 reads SGHTA; CDR2 reads FQGNSA. CDR3 protein: CASSLPSSYNSPLHF. For the CDR3, the DNA is TGTGCCAGCAGCTTACCGAGCTCCTATAATTCACCCCTCCACTTT.

The chain employs TRBV2 and TRBJ2-3; TRBD2 matches at 7 bases. The V gene's germline CDR1 is SNHLY and CDR2 FYNNEI. V lost 6 bases to trimming and J lost 6 bases; unmatched junction nucleotides: 9. There are 14 residues in the CDR3. As DNA, the CDR3 is TGTGCCAGCAGCAAAGGGACTACCGGGGATACGCAGTATTTT. Protein: CASSKGTTGDTQYF.

The chain uses TRBV5-4 and TRBJ1-2, with TRBD1 as a possible D gene (5 bases). Germline values: CDR1 SGHNT, CDR2 YYREEE (reference sequence). The CDR3 sequence is 14 residues long. Trimming removed 0 bases at V and 4 bases at J, with 10 bases between. The chain's CDR3 is CASSLGTGSYGYTF. The CDR3 DNA reads as TGTGCCAGCAGCTTGGGCACAGGAAGCTATGGCTACACCTTC.

This chain joins TRBV10-1 and TRBJ1-4, with D possibly TRBD1 on 5 matching bases. Per germline, CDR1 WNHNN and CDR2 SYGVQD (reference sequence). Trimming pared 8 bases from V and 6 bases from J, leaving 19 bases between. The CDR3 loop spans 15 amino acids. CDR3 residues: CASSQGILLYEKLFF. The CDR3 DNA sequence: TGCGCCAGCTCCCAGGGAATCCTACTTTATGAAAAACTGTTTTTT.

The chain uses TRBV28 and TRBJ2-3; tentatively, D is TRBD2 (7 bases). Trimming shortened V by 5 bases and J by 9 bases, and 12 bases separated the two germline ends. CDR1 MDHEN and CDR2 SYDVKM come from the germline V gene. The CDR3 runs 12 residues. The CDR3 DNA is TGTGCCAGCAGTCCCGGGGGGCGGACGCAGTATTTT. Translating it yields CASSPGGRTQYF.

This clone was seen more than once but under ten times. This rearrangement joins TRBV25-1 to TRBJ1-2, with 7 bases fitting TRBD1. The CDR3 consists of 16 residues. Germline values: CDR1 MGHDK, CDR2 SYGVNS. V lost 3 bases and J lost 4; bases outside the gene matches: 11. CDR3 sequence (DNA): TGTGCCAGCAGTGACTCTGGTCCGGGACAGATCTATGGCTACACCTTC. It yields the protein CASSDSGPGQIYGYTF.

This clone was seen once. In nucleotides, the CDR3 is TGTGCCAGCAGCGTAAACGGGAACTCTTACGAGCAGTACTTC. This translates into CASSVNGNSYEQYF. This chain links TRBV7-2 with TRBJ2-7; perhaps TRBD2 as D (5 bases). V was clipped by 5 bases and J by 4 bases, with 15 bases between them. Germline V gene data show CDR1 as SGHTA and CDR2 as FQGNSA. This CDR3 contains 14 residues.

V gene TRBV7-9 combines with J gene TRBJ2-7; perhaps TRBD2 as D (5 bases). The CDR3 extends over 14 amino acids. From germline, CDR1 is SEHNR and CDR2 FQNEAQ (reference sequence). V lost 2 bases to trimming and J lost 0 bases, with 8 bases between them. The CDR3 is CASSLTGNSYEQYF. CDR3 coding DNA: TGTGCCAGCAGCTTAACGGGAAACTCCTACGAGCAGTACTTC.

The rearrangement joins TRBV6-6 to TRBJ1-2; perhaps TRBD1 as D (6 bases). Per germline, CDR1 MNHNY and CDR2 SVGAGI (reference sequence). CDR3 length: 16 amino acids. Trimming removed 0 bases from V and 1 base from J, with 12 bases in between. In DNA form, the CDR3 reads TGTGCCAGCAGTTACTCGAGGACAGCTCTTAACTATGGCTACACCTTC. It is translated as CASSYSRTALNYGYTF.